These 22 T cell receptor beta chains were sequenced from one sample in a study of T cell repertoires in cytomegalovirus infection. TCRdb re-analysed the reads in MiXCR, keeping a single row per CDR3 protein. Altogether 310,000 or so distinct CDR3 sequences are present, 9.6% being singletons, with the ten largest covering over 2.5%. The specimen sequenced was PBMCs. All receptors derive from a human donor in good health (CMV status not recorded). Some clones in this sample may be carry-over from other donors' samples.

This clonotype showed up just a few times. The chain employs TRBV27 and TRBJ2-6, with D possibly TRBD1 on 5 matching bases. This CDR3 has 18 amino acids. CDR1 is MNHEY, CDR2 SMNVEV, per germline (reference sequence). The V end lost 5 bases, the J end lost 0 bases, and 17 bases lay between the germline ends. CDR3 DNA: TGTGCCAGCAGTAAGGGGCCACAGGCCTTCTCTGGGGCCAACGTCCTGACTTTC. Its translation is CASSKGPQAFSGANVLTF.

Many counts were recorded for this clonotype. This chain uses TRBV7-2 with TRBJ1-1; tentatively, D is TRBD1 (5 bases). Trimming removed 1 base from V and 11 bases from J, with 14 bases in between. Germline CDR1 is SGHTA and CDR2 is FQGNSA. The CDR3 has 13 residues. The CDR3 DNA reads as TGTGCCAGCAGCTTAGATGGTGGGGGTAGGGCTTTCTTT. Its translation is CASSLDGGGRAFF.

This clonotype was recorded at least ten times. The CDR3 DNA is TGCAGCGTTGAAGCCAGGGGTTTGGGTGAGCAGTACTTC. It codes for CSVEARGLGEQYF. This chain links TRBV29-1 with TRBJ2-7, with D possibly matching TRBD1 (6 bases). The V and J ends lost 1 base and 7 bases respectively, with 14 bases between them. The CDR3 spans 13 residues. CDR1 SQVTM and CDR2 ANQGSEA come from the germline V gene.

The CDR3 loop is CASSRYETGSYGYTF. CDR3 sequence (DNA): TGTGCCAGCAGTCGGTACGAAACAGGGTCCTATGGCTACACCTTC. The chain carries TRBV5-5 and TRBJ1-2, with D possibly matching TRBD1 (6 bases). CDR1 SGHKS and CDR2 YYEKEE come from the germline V gene (reference sequence). V shed 5 bases and J shed 4 bases, with 18 bases lying between them. The CDR3 totals 15 residues.

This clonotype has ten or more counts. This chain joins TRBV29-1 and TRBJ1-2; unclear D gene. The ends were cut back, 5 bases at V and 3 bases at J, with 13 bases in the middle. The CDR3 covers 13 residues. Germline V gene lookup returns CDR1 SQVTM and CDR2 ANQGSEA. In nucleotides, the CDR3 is TGCAGCGTTTTTGGGCAGGTGGACTATGGCTACACCTTC. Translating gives CSVFGQVDYGYTF. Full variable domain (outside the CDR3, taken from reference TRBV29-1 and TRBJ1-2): SAVISQKPSRDICQRGTSLTIQCQVDSQVTMMFWYRQQPGQSLTLIATANQGSEATYESGFVIDKFPISRPNLTFSTLTVSNMSPEDSSIYLCSVFGQVDYGYTFGSGTRLTVV.

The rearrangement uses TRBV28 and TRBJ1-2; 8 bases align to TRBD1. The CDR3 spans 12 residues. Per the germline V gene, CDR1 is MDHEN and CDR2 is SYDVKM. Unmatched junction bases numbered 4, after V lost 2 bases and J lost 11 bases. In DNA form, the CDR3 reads TGTGCCAGCAGTTTAGGGACAGGACGTTACACCTTC. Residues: CASSLGTGRYTF.

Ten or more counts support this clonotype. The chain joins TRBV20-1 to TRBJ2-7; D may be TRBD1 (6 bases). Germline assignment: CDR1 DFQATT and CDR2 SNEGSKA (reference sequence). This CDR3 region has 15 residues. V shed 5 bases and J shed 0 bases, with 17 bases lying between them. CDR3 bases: TGCAGTGCTGGGGACGCCGGGACACACTCCTACGAGCAGTACTTC. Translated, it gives CSAGDAGTHSYEQYF.

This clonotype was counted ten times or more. The CDR3 is CASSPTGTGGRGSAYEQYV. CDR3 nucleotides: TGTGCCAGCAGCCCGACCGGGACAGGGGGACGAGGGTCTGCCTACGAGCAGTACGTC. The chain recombines TRBV7-3 with TRBJ2-7; 11 bases agree with TRBD1. Germline CDR1 and CDR2: SGHTA and FQGTGA. This CDR3 region has 19 residues. V was clipped by 5 bases and J by 2 bases; unmatched bases: 17.

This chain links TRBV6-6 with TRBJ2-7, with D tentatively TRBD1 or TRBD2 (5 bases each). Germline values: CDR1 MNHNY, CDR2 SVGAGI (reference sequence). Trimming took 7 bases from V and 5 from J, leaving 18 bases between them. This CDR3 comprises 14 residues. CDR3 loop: CASMSGDPRDEQYV. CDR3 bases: TGTGCCAGCATGTCCGGGGACCCACGAGACGAGCAGTACGTC.

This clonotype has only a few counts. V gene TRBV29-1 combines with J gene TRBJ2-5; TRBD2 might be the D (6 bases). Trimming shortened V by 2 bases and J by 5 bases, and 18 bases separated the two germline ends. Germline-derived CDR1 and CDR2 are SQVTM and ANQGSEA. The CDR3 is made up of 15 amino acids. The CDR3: CSVELPRGMGETQYF. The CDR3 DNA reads TGCAGCGTTGAATTACCGCGGGGCATGGGGGAGACCCAGTACTTC.

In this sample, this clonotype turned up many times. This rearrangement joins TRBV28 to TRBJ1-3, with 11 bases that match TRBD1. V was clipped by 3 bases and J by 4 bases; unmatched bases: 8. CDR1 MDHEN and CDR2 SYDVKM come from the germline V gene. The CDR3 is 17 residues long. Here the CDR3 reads CASSFSLGTGGGNTIYF. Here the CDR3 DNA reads TGTGCCAGCAGTTTCTCGCTCGGGACAGGGGGGGGAAACACCATATATTTT.

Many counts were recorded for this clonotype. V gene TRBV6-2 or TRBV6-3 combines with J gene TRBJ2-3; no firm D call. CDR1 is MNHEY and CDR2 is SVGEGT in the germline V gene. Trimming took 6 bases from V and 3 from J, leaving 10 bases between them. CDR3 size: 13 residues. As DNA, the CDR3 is TGTGCCAGCAGGGGGATTAGTACAGATACGCAGTATTTT. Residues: CASRGISTDTQYF.

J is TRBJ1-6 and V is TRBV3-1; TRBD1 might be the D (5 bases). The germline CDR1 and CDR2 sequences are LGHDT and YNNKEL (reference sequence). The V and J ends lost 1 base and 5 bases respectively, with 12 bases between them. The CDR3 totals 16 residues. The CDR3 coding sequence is TGTGCCAGCAGCCAAGGGTCCGGGGGTGATAATTCACCCCTCCACTTT. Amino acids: CASSQGSGGDNSPLHF.

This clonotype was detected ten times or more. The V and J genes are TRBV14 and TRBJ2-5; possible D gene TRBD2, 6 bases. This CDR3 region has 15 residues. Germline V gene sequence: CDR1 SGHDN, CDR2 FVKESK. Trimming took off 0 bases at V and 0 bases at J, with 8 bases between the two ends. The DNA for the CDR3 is TGTGCCAGCAGCCAAGATGCGGGGTACCAAGAGACCCAGTACTTC. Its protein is CASSQDAGYQETQYF.

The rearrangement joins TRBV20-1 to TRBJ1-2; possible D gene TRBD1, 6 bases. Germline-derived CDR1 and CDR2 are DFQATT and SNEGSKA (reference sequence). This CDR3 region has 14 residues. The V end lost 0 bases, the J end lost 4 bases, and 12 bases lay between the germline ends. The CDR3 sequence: CSARDGKGGYGYTF. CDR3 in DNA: TGCAGTGCTAGAGATGGGAAAGGGGGCTATGGCTACACCTTC.

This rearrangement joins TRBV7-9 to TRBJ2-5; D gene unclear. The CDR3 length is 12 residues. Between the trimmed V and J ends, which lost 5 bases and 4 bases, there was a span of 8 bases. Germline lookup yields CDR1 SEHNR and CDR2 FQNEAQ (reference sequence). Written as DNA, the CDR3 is TGTGCCAGCAGCCCTGCGGCAGAGACCCAGTACTTC. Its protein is CASSPAAETQYF.

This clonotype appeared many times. The CDR3 coding sequence is TGTGCCAGCAGTCCCCTGCGGGATACCGGTCAGCCCCAGCATTTT. Translated, it gives CASSPLRDTGQPQHF. This chain links TRBV6-1 with TRBJ1-5; D gene uncertain. Trimming pared 5 bases from V and 6 bases from J, leaving 17 bases between. CDR3 size: 15 residues. CDR1 is MNHNS, CDR2 SASEGT, per germline.

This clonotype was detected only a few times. The CDR3 coding sequence is TGTGCCAGCAGCCGACGGGACAAGGAAGCTTTCTTT. Translation gives CASSRRDKEAFF. The chain uses TRBV7-9 and TRBJ1-1; the D gene is possibly TRBD1 (6 bases). Trimming removed 5 bases at V and 8 bases at J, with 12 bases between. The germline V gene has CDR1 SEHNR and CDR2 FQNEAQ (reference sequence). This CDR3 is 12 amino acids long.

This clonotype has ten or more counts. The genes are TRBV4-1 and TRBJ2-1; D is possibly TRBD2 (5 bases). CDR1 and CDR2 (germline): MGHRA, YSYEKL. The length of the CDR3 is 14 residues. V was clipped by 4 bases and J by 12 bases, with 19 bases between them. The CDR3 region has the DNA TGCGCCAGCAGCCCCCTCGTAGATTCGGACTCGCAGTTCTTC. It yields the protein CASSPLVDSDSQFF.

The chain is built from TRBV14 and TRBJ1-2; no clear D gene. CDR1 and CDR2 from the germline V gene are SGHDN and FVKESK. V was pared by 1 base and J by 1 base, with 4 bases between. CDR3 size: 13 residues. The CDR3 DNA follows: TGTGCCAGCAGCCAAGTCTTTAACTATGGCTACACCTTC. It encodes CASSQVFNYGYTF. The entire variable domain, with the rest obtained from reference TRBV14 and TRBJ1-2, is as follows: EAGVTQFPSHSVIEKGQTVTLRCDPISGHDNLYWYRRVMGKEIKFLLHFVKESKQDESGMPNNRFLAERTGGTYSTLKVQPAELEDSGVYFCASSQVFNYGYTFGSGTRLTVV.

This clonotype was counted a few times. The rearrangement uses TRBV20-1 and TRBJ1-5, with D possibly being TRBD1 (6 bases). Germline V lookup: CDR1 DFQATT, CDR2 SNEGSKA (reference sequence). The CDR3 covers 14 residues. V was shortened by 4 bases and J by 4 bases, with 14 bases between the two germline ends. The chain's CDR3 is CSATQTGPNQPQHF. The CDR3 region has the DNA TGCAGTGCTACCCAGACAGGCCCTAATCAGCCCCAGCATTTT.

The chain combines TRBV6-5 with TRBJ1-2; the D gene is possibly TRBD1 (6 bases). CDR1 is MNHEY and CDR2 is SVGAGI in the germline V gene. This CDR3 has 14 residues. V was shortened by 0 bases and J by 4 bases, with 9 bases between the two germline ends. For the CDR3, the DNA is TGTGCCAGCAGTTACTCGAAGGGGGTCTATGGCTACACCTTC. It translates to CASSYSKGVYGYTF.